Listed below are T cell receptor beta chains from one sample, sequenced in a study of CD8 T cells in ankylosing spondylitis. In TCRdb, the 5' RACE reads were re-called with MiXCR into one record per CDR3 protein. The top ten clones hold 6.8% of a sample with about 240,000 distinct CDR3 sequences, around 9.1% of them seen once. Sequences were obtained from blood, either unsorted or a sorted T cell fraction (not recorded which). These receptors all stem from a male donor with ankylosing spondylitis or in good health (not recorded which). Both conserved end residues are part of each CDR3. Fields, in order: D gene, V gene, J gene, clone size, CDR3 protein, CDR3 DNA. D genes are given only for firm matches. Only some rows state a clone size, as once, few, many or a class for expanded clones.

d_call: -
v_call: TRBV6-1
j_call: TRBJ1-5
clone_size: many
cdr3_aa: CASSEGPGGPQHF
cdr3_nt: TGTGCCAGCAGTGAAGGGCCGGGGGGGCCCCAGCATTTT

d_call: -
v_call: TRBV5-1
j_call: TRBJ2-7
clone_size: many
cdr3_aa: CASSLPTGLNEQYF
cdr3_nt: TGCGCCAGCAGCCTGCCTACAGGGTTGAACGAGCAGTACTTC

d_call: TRBD1
v_call: TRBV7-8
j_call: TRBJ2-1
clone_size: many
cdr3_aa: CASSSDRENLQFF
cdr3_nt: TGTGCCAGCAGCTCCGACAGGGAAAACTTGCAGTTCTTC

d_call: TRBD2
v_call: TRBV3-1
j_call: TRBJ2-3
clone_size: -
cdr3_aa: CASSPTSGRFADTQYF
cdr3_nt: TGTGCCAGCAGCCCCACTAGCGGGAGGTTCGCAGATACGCAGTATTTT

d_call: TRBD1
v_call: TRBV7-9
j_call: TRBJ2-7
clone_size: many
cdr3_aa: CASSFGTGYEQYF
cdr3_nt: TGTGCCAGCAGCTTCGGGACAGGGTACGAGCAGTACTTC

d_call: TRBD1
v_call: TRBV7-2
j_call: TRBJ1-4
clone_size: -
cdr3_aa: CASSLSSGGFEKLFF
cdr3_nt: TGTGCCAGCAGCTTGTCCTCAGGGGGCTTCGAAAAACTGTTTTTT

d_call: -
v_call: TRBV5-1
j_call: TRBJ2-3
clone_size: many
cdr3_aa: CASSSMGREDTQYF
cdr3_nt: TGCGCCAGCAGCTCGATGGGCAGGGAAGATACGCAGTATTTT

d_call: -
v_call: TRBV6-5
j_call: TRBJ2-6
clone_size: many
cdr3_aa: CASSFNRDSGANVLTF
cdr3_nt: TGTGCCAGCAGTTTCAATCGGGACTCTGGGGCCAACGTCCTGACTTTC

d_call: -
v_call: TRBV5-5
j_call: TRBJ2-1
clone_size: many
cdr3_aa: CASSLEVGGYIEQFF
cdr3_nt: TGTGCCAGCAGCTTGGAGGTGGGGGGATATATTGAGCAGTTCTTC

d_call: TRBD2
v_call: TRBV9
j_call: TRBJ2-1
clone_size: many
cdr3_aa: CASSVDGRAYNEQFF
cdr3_nt: TGTGCCAGCAGCGTAGACGGGAGGGCCTACAATGAGCAGTTCTTC

d_call: TRBD2
v_call: TRBV20-1
j_call: TRBJ2-1
clone_size: many
cdr3_aa: CSADRTSGYEQFF
cdr3_nt: TGCAGTGCAGATAGGACTAGCGGATATGAGCAGTTCTTC

d_call: -
v_call: TRBV5-1
j_call: TRBJ2-7
clone_size: many
cdr3_aa: CASTSVGRTHEQYF
cdr3_nt: TGCGCCAGCACTTCCGTCGGGAGAACCCACGAGCAGTACTTC

d_call: -
v_call: TRBV7-8
j_call: TRBJ2-2
clone_size: many
cdr3_aa: CASSLKGAYTGELFF
cdr3_nt: TGTGCCAGCAGCTTAAAAGGGGCCTACACCGGGGAGCTGTTTTTT

d_call: -
v_call: TRBV10-3
j_call: TRBJ2-4
clone_size: many
cdr3_aa: CAISESPPTTANIQYF
cdr3_nt: TGTGCCATCAGTGAGTCTCCCCCGACTACGGCGAACATTCAGTACTTC

d_call: -
v_call: TRBV20-1
j_call: TRBJ1-1
clone_size: few
cdr3_aa: CSARDGRDIAEAFF
cdr3_nt: TGCAGTGCTAGAGATGGGAGGGATATCGCTGAAGCTTTCTTT

d_call: TRBD2
v_call: TRBV2
j_call: TRBJ2-3
clone_size: -
cdr3_aa: CAISGLAGGPFKDTQYF
cdr3_nt: TGTGCCATTTCGGGACTAGCGGGGGGACCTTTTAAGGATACGCAGTATTTT

d_call: -
v_call: TRBV20-1
j_call: TRBJ1-1
clone_size: many
cdr3_aa: CSALGPDTEAFF
cdr3_nt: TGCAGTGCTTTAGGACCGGACACTGAAGCTTTCTTT

d_call: TRBD2
v_call: TRBV19
j_call: TRBJ2-2
clone_size: -
cdr3_aa: CASRKLAGGILELFF
cdr3_nt: TGTGCCAGTAGAAAACTAGCGGGAGGAATCCTGGAGCTGTTTTTT

d_call: -
v_call: TRBV18
j_call: TRBJ2-7
clone_size: -
cdr3_aa: CASSPQGGNEQYF
cdr3_nt: TGTGCCAGCTCACCGCAGGGAGGTAACGAGCAGTACTTC

d_call: TRBD2
v_call: TRBV7-9
j_call: TRBJ2-3
clone_size: many
cdr3_aa: CASSPYWGGRSDTQYF
cdr3_nt: TGTGCCAGCAGCCCTTATTGGGGCGGGAGATCAGATACGCAGTATTTT

d_call: -
v_call: TRBV19
j_call: TRBJ2-7
clone_size: -
cdr3_aa: CASSIRLIEGYEQYF
cdr3_nt: TGTGCCAGTAGTATCCGACTAATTGAGGGCTACGAGCAGTACTTC

d_call: -
v_call: TRBV19
j_call: TRBJ1-1
clone_size: few
cdr3_aa: CASSIRGGPWDQNTEAFF
cdr3_nt: TGTGCCAGTAGTATACGGGGAGGTCCCTGGGACCAGAACACTGAAGCTTTCTTT

d_call: -
v_call: TRBV10-3
j_call: TRBJ2-7
clone_size: many
cdr3_aa: CAISEGVGVYEQYF
cdr3_nt: TGTGCCATCAGTGAGGGTGTAGGGGTCTACGAGCAGTACTTC

d_call: TRBD1
v_call: TRBV7-8
j_call: TRBJ1-4
clone_size: many
cdr3_aa: CASSTKQGTNEKLFF
cdr3_nt: TGTGCCAGCAGCACCAAACAGGGGACTAATGAAAAACTGTTTTTT

d_call: -
v_call: TRBV12-3/TRBV12-4
j_call: TRBJ2-1
clone_size: many
cdr3_aa: CASSSYPRDEQFF
cdr3_nt: TGTGCCAGCAGCTCGTATCCTAGGGATGAGCAGTTCTTC

d_call: -
v_call: TRBV6-5
j_call: TRBJ1-2
clone_size: many
cdr3_aa: CASSYRAGDGYTF
cdr3_nt: TGTGCCAGCAGTTACAGGGCAGGGGATGGCTACACCTTC

d_call: -
v_call: TRBV7-9
j_call: TRBJ1-1
clone_size: -
cdr3_aa: CASSYAPGQMNTEAFF
cdr3_nt: TGTGCCAGCAGCTATGCCCCGGGCCAGATGAACACTGAAGCTTTCTTT